Detailed here is one T cell receptor beta chain. Its antigen is currently unknown. These data originate in a study of graft-versus-host responses after intestinal transplantation. Turning to the study itself: Anti-thymocyte globulin was used for induction in all recipients, who then took tacrolimus and steroids for about 3 years. Whole-study findings and limits: High graft-versus-host to host-versus-graft clonal ratios were seen in allografts of patients with graft-donor T cell macrochimerism. Peak circulating GvH clone levels were associated with early post-transplant HvG declines.

The CDR3 has 16 amino acids. V lost 3 bases, J lost 5 bases, and 20 bases lay in between. In germline, CDR1 is ENHRY, CDR2 SYGVKD. Generated by immunoSEQ multiplex PCR, the TCRdb table keeps only in-frame clones and is missing some. Of about 84,000 clones listed, around 90% were seen once; the top ten hold 0.35%. Sample: unstimulated CD4+ T cells sorted from spleen or lymph node cells, taken before transplant. The TCR sequence derives from a human donor who was the organ donor for an intestinal transplant. This chain joins TRBV10-3 and TRBJ2-7, with TRBD1 as a possible D gene (6 bases). For the CDR3, the DNA is TGTGCCATCAGTGAAGGGGCCCGTACAGGGTCCCACGAGCAGTACTTC. This gives the protein CAISEGARTGSHEQYF.